This record looks at one T cell receptor (beta chain) sequence and its context. This clonotype was found many times. The antigen this receptor binds is unknown. No per-base quality is available; no much larger clone lies one base away. This sample is part of a study of T-cell reconstitution after alpha-beta-depleted transplantation in children (dated by TCRdb to about 2016). For the study in its entirety: T-cell immune reconstitution after TCRalphabeta/CD19-depleted allogeneic hematopoietic cell transplantation in children was quantitatively tracked in the study by means of TCR repertoire profiling. Summary of the overall study and its limitations: In some patients, high TCRbeta diversity at day 60 was attributed to recipient T cells and intrathymic progenitors that had survived conditioning. The frequencies of hyperexpanded clones fell over the following months, and after one year, T-cell counts and TCRbeta diversity were mostly attributed to newly produced T cells. About two months after transplant, the apparently early recovery of alphabetaT-cell counts reportedly depended on just several hundred clones that had expanded rapidly and came from non-depleted graft cells.

The treatment or condition label on this specimen signifies: allogeneic hematopoietic cell transplantation with graft depleted of TCRalphabeta T cells and CD19 B cells. The transplant recipients were children given TCRalphabeta/CD19-depleted allogeneic hematopoietic cell grafts. The library was made by PCR. Reads for this sample came from an Illumina HiSeq 2500. Molecular barcoding was employed in the preparation of TCR libraries, with unique molecular identifiers being used to normalize TCRbeta repertoire quantification. TCRdb passed the public sequencing reads through fastp at Q25 and MiXCR, retaining productive beta sequences. Every distinct CDR3 protein forms one entry, paired with its most common genes and DNA. Recorded for this sample are 250,000 to 300,000 distinct CDR3 sequences; roughly a tenth of them occurred a single time. Clones ranked in the top ten supply over 6% of the sample. The sequencing used PBMCs, collected before TCRalphabeta/CD19-depleted stem cell transplant. The source of this sequence is a boy less than two years old with acute myeloid leukemia, due to receive a stem cell transplant.

The DNA sequence is TGTGCCAGCAGTTCTAGCGGGATGACCTACGAGCAGTACTTC. The encoded protein is CASSSSGMTYEQYF. The chain is encoded by TRBV6-5 joined to TRBJ2-7, and 9 junction bases match TRBD2. The germline V gene gives CDR1 as MNHEY and CDR2 as SVGAGI. Trimming accounts for 4 bases at V and 2 bases at J, while the number of junction bases matched to no gene is 3. Spanning cysteine to phenylalanine, the CDR3 consists of 14 amino acids. Of the read, only the CDR3 DNA is kept; its 42 bases are in frame from base 1.